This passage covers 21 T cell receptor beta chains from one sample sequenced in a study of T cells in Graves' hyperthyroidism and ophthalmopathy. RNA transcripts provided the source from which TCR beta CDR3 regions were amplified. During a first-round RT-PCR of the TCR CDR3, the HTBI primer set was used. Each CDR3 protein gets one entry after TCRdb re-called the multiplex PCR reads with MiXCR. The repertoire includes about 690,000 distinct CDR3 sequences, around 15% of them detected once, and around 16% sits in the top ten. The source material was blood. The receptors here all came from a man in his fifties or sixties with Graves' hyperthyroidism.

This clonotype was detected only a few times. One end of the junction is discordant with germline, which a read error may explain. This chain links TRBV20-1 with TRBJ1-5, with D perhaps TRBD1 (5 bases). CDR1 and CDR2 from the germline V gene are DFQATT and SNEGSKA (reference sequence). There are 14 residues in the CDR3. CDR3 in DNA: TGCAGTGCTAGAGATCACCAGGGCGGTCAGCCCCAACATTTT. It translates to CSARDHQGGQPQHF.

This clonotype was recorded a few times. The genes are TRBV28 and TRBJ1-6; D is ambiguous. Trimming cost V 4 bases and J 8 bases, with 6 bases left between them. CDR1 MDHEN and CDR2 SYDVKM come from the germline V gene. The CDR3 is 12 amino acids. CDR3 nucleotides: TGTGCCAGCAGTTCTGAGGATTCACCCCTCCACTTT. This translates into CASSSEDSPLHF.

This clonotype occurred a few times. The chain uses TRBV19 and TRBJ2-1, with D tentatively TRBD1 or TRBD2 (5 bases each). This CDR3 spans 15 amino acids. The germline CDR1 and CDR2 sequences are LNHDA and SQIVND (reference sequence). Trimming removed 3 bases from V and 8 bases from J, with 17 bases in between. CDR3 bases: TGTGCCAGTAGTATGAGGCAGGGAGTACCTGATGAGCAGTTCTTC. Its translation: CASSMRQGVPDEQFF.

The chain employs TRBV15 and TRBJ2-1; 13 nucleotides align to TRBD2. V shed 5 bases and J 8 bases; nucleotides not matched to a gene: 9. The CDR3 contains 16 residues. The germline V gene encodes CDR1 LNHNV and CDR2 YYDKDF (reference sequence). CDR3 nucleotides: TGTGCCACCAGCGGGGGGGGACTAGCGGGATTAGATGAGCAGTTCTTC. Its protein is CATSGGGLAGLDEQFF.

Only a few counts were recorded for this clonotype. The CDR3 DNA sequence: TGTGCCACCAAGCGGACTAGCGGGCTTAGCTCCTACAATGAGCAGTTCTTC. Encoded protein: CATKRTSGLSSYNEQFF. This chain links TRBV28 with TRBJ2-1; 11 bases are shared with TRBD2. This CDR3 contains 17 residues. Trimming at V came to 10 bases and at J to 0 bases, leaving 11 bases not matched to a gene. CDR1 is MDHEN and CDR2 is SYDVKM in the germline V gene.

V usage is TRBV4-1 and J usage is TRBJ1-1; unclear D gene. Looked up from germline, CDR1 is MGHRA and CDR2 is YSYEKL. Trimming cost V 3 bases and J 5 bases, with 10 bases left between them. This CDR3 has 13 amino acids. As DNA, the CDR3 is TGCGCCAGCAGCCAGGCACGAGGGACTGAAGCTTTCTTT. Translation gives CASSQARGTEAFF.

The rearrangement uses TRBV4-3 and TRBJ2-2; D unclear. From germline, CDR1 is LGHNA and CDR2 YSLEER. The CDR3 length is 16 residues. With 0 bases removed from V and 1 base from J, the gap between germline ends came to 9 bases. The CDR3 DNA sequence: TGCGCCAGCAGCCAAGATCACAGTGGGAACACCGGGGAGCTGTTTTTT. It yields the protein CASSQDHSGNTGELFF.

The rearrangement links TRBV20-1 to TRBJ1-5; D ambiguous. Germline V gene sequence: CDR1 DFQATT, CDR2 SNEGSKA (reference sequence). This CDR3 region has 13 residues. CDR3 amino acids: CGVPGPQAQPQHF. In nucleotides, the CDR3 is TGCGGGGTCCCGGGCCCGCAGGCTCAGCCCCAGCATTTT.

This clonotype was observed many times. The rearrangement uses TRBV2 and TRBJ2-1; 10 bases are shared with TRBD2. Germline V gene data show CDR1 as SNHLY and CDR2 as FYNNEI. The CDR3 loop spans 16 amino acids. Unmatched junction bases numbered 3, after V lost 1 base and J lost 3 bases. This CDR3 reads CASSEGLAGVYNEQFF. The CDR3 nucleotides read TGTGCCAGCAGTGAAGGGCTAGCGGGAGTCTACAATGAGCAGTTCTTC.

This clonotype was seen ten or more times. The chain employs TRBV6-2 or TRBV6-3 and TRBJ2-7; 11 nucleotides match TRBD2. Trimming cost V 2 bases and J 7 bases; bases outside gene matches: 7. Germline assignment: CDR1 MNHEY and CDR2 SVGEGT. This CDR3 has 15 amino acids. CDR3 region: CASSYGTSGAIEQYF. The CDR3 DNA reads TGTGCCAGCAGTTACGGGACTAGCGGAGCCATAGAGCAGTACTTC.

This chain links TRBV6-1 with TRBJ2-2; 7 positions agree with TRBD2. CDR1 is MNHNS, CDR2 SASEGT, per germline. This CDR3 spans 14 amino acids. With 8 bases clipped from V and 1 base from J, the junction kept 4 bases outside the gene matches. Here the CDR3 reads CASYRGRNTGELFF. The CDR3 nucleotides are TGTGCCAGCTATCGCGGGAGGAACACCGGGGAGCTGTTTTTT.

Written as DNA, the CDR3 is TGTGCCAGCAGGGAAACGGACAGGACTAACTATGGCTACACCTTC. The encoded protein is CASRETDRTNYGYTF. V is TRBV7-2 and J is TRBJ1-2; 7 bases fit TRBD1. The V segment lost 6 bases and the J segment 0 bases; nucleotides outside the gene matches: 7. The CDR3 extends over 15 amino acids. CDR1 and CDR2 from the germline V gene are SGHTA and FQGNSA.

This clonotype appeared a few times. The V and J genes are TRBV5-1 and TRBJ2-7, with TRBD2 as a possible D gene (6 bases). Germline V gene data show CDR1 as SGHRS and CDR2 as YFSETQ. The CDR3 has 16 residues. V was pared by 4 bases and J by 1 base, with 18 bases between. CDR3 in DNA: TGCGCCAGCAGCCTGCTCGGGACTTCCGAATCCTACGAGCAGTACTTC. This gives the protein CASSLLGTSESYEQYF.

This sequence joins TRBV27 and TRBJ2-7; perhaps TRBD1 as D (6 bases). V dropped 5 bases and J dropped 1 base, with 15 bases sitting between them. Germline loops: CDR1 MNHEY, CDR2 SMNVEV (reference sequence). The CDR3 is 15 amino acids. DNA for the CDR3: TGTGCCAGCAGTATAACAGGGCTCGGGTCCTACGAGCAGTACTTC. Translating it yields CASSITGLGSYEQYF.

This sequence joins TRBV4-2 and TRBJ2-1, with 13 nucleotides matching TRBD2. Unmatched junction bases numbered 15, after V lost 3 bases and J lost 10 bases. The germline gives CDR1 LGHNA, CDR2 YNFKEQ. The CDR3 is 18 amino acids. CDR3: CASSQSPGGTSGVGEQFF. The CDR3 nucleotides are TGTGCCAGCAGCCAGTCTCCTGGGGGGACTAGCGGGGTCGGAGAGCAGTTCTTC.

The CDR3 sequence is CASSIDAGRTNEKLFF. The CDR3 DNA reads TGTGCCAGTAGTATCGATGCGGGGAGGACTAATGAAAAACTGTTTTTT. The chain joins TRBV19 to TRBJ1-4; the D is unclear. The CDR3 is 16 amino acids. Trimming took 3 bases from V and 2 from J, leaving 13 bases between them. The germline V gene encodes CDR1 LNHDA and CDR2 SQIVND (reference sequence).

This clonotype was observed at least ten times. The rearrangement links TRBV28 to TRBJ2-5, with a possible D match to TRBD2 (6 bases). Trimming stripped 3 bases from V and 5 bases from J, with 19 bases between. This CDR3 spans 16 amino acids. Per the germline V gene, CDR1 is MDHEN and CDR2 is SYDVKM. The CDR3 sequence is CASSFVPGWDSETQYF. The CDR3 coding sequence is TGTGCCAGCAGTTTCGTCCCAGGGTGGGACTCGGAGACCCAGTACTTC.

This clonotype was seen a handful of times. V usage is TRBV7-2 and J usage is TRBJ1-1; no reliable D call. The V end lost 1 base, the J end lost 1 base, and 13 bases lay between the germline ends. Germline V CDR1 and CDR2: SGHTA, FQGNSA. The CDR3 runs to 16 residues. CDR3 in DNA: TGTGCCAGCAGCTTAGAGGGCTGGGTTGAGAACACTGAAGCTTTCTTT. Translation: CASSLEGWVENTEAFF.

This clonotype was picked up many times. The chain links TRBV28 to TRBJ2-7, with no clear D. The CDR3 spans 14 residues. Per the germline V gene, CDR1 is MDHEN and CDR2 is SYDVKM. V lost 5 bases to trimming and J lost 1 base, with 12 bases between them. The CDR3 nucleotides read TGTGCCAGCAGTGCCTCAGAGTTGTCCTACGAGCAGTACTTC. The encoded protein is CASSASELSYEQYF.

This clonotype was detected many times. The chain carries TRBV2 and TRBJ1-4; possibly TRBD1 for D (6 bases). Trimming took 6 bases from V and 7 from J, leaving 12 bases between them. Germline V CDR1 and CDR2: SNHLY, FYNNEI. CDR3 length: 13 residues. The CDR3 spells CASSPGALEKLFF. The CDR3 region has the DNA TGTGCCAGCAGCCCGGGGGCGCTTGAAAAACTGTTTTTT.

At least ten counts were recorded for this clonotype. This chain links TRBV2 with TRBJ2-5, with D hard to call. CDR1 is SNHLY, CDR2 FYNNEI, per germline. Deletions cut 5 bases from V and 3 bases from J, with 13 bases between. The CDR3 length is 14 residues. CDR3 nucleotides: TGTGCCAGCAGTATACTGTACCTAGAAGAGACCCAGTACTTC. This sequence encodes CASSILYLEETQYF.